This T cell receptor (beta chain) stems from a study of shared clonotypes between healthy human individuals. Study-wide results and caveats: Only blood was sampled; tissue repertoires likely differ.

CD4+ cells were split into CD45RA+ naive and CD45RA-negative memory subsets. The V gene's germline CDR1 is MNHNY and CDR2 SVGAGI (reference sequence). The V gene lost 8 bases and the J gene lost 4 bases, with 12 bases spanning the gap. The CDR3 extends over 13 amino acids. Assay used: immunoSEQ multiplex PCR; TCRdb lists only in-frame clones, some missing. The table shows over a million clones, with approximately 76% occurring only once. Concerning this clone: Antigen: not known.

The genes are TRBV6-6 and TRBJ1-5; D is uncertain. The clonotype originates from a man between 18 and 29 years old in good health. The sequenced sample was memory CD4+ T cells sorted from blood. The subset was: CD45RA-negative fraction. For the CDR3, the DNA is TGTGCCAGCGTCCCGGGTTTTAATCAGCCCCAGCATTTT. Residues: CASVPGFNQPQHF.